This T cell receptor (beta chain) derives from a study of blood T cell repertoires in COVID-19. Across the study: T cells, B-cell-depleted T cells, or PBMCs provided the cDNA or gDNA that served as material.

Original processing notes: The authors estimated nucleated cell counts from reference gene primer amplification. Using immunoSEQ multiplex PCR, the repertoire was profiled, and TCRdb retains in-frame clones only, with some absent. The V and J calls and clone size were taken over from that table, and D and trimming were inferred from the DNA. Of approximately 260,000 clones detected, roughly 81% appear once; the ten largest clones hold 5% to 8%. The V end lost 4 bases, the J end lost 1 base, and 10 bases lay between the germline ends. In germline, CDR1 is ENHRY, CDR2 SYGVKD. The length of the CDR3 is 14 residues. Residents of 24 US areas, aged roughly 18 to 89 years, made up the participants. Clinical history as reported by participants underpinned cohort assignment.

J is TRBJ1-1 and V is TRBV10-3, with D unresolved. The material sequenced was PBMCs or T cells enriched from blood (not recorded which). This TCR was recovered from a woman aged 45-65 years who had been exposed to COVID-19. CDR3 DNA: TGTGCCATCAGTGTTTCAGACACGAACACTGAAGCTTTCTTT. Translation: CAISVSDTNTEAFF.